This T cell receptor beta chain was retrieved from a study of spatial heterogeneity in lung cancer. Study-wide context: The donors, 70 to 80 patients with untreated early-stage non-small cell lung cancer, provided the samples. Study results and caveats: At resection, ubiquitous expanded tumor TCRs appeared in blood more than at follow-up.

Stated time point: blood at routine non-recurrence follow-up after resection. The study sequenced unsorted whole RNA from tumor, nontumor lung or frozen PBMC. Comments on this clonotype: Its target is unknown.

One entry per CDR3 protein, called by TCRdb with MiXCR from the 5' RACE reads. The sample includes fewer than 150,000 distinct CDR3 sequences, 10% to 11% of them seen just once. The J segment lost 4 bases and the V segment lost 4 bases, leaving 19 bases of the junction unmatched. This CDR3 has 20 residues. Per the germline V gene, CDR1 is MDHEN and CDR2 is SYDVKM. Sequencing used PBMCs, obtained at follow-up. This sequence originates from a female donor with early-stage non-small cell lung cancer. V and J are TRBV28 and TRBJ1-6; 7 bases map to TRBD1. The CDR3 nucleotides read TGTGCCAGCAGTTCTGTCCGGATCGGGGGACAGAGTCAGTATAATTCACCCCTCCACTTT. This codes for CASSSVRIGGQSQYNSPLHF. Filled out from reference TRBV28 and TRBJ1-6, the complete variable domain reads DVKVTQSSRYLVKRTGEKVFLECVQDMDHENMFWYRQDPGLGLRLIYFSYDVKMKEKGDIPEGYSVSREKKERFSLILESASTNQTSMYLCASSSVRIGGQSQYNSPLHFGNGTRLTVT.